This paragraph covers one T cell receptor (beta chain) sequence. The antigen is undetermined. Trimming took off 0 bases at V and 4 bases at J, with 12 bases between the two ends. This CDR3 spans 15 amino acids. Germline V gene data show CDR1 as SGHVS and CDR2 as FQNEAQ. Measured with immunoSEQ multiplex PCR; TCRdb has only the in-frame clones, and not every one. The sample includes about 130,000 clones, over 75% seen only once; the top ten take around 7%. The data stem from a study of T cell responses to AZD1222 COVID-19 vaccine. Study at large: Timing groups of about 4 and about 12 weeks for second doses were pooled.

Whole-study findings and limits: An increase in Spike-specific TCR breadth and depth was observed after two AZD1222 doses.

This chain uses TRBV7-8 with TRBJ1-2, with D possibly being TRBD1 (6 bases). This material consisted of peripheral blood, taken on day 0 of AZD1222 vaccination. The sequence was collected from an adult in good health. CDR3 sequence (DNA): TGTGCCAGCAGCTTAGCTCGCGGCAGGGGCTATGGCTACACCTTC. Protein: CASSLARGRGYGYTF.